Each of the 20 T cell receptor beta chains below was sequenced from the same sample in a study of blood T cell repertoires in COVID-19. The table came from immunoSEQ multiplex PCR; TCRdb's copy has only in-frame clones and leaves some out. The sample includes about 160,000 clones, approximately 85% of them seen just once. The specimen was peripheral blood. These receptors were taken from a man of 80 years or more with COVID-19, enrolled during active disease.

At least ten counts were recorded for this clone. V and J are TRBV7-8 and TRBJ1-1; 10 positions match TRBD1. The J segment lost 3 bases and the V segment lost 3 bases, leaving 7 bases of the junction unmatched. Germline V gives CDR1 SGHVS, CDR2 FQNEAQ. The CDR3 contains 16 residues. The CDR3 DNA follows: TGTGCCAGCAGCTTTCCGACAGGGGGCATTGACACTGAAGCTTTCTTT. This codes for CASSFPTGGIDTEAFF.

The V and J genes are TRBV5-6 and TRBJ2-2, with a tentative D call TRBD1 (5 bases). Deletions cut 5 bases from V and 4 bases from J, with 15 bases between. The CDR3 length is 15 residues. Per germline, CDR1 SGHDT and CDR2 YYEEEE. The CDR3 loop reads CASSQSGLGTGELFF. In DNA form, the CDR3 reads TGTGCCAGCAGTCAATCAGGGTTGGGCACCGGGGAGCTGTTTTTT.

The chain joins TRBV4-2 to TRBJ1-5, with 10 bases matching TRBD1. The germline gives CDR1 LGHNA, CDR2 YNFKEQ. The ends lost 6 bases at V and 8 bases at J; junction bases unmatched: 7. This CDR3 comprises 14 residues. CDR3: CASRYRDRGEPQHF. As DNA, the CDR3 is TGTGCCAGCAGATACCGGGACAGGGGTGAGCCCCAGCATTTT.

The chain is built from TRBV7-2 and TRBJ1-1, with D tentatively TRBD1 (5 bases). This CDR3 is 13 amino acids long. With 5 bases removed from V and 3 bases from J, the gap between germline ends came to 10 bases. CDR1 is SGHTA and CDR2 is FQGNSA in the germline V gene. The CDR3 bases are TGTGCCAGCAGCCAAGACAGAGACACTGAAGCTTTCTTT. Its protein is CASSQDRDTEAFF. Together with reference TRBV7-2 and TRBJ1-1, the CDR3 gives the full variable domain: GAGVSQSPSNKVTEKGKDVELRCDPISGHTALYWYRQSLGQGLEFLIYFQGNSAPDKSGLPSDRFSAERTGGSVSTLTIQRTQQEDSAVYLCASSQDRDTEAFFGQGTRLTVV.

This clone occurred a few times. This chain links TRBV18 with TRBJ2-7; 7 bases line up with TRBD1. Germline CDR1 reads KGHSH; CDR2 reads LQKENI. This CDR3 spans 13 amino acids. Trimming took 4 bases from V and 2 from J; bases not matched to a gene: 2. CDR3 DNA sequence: TGTGCCAGCTCACAGACAGGGACCTACGAGCAGTACTTC. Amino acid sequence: CASSQTGTYEQYF.

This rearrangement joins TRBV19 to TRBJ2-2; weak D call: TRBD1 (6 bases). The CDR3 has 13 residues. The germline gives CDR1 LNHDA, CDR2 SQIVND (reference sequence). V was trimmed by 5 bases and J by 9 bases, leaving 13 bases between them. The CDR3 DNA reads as TGTGCCAGTAGTTTTGCTGGGGGCAGGGAGCTGTTTTTT. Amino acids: CASSFAGGRELFF.

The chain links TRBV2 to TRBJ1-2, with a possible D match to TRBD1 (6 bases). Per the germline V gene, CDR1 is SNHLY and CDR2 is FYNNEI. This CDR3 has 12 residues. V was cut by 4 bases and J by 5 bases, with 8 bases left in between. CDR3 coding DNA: TGTGCCAGCAGTGGTGGACAGTATGGCTACACCTTC. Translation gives CASSGGQYGYTF.

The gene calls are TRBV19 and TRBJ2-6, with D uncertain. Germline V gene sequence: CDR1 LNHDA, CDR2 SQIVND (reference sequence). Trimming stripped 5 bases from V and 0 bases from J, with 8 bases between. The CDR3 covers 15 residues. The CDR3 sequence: CASSPLSSGANVLTF. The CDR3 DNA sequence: TGTGCCAGTAGTCCACTGAGCTCTGGGGCCAACGTCCTGACTTTC. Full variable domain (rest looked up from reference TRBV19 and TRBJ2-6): DGGITQSPKYLFRKEGQNVTLSCEQNLNHDAMYWYRQDPGQGLRLIYYSQIVNDFQKGDIAEGYSVSREKKESFPLTVTSAQKNPTAFYLCASSPLSSGANVLTFGAGSRLTVL.

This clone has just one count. CDR3 amino acids: CASSRIRGTGDSPLHF. For the CDR3, the DNA is TGTGCCAGCAGTCGGATACGTGGGACAGGGGATTCACCCCTCCACTTT. The V call is TRBV2, the J call TRBJ1-6, with 10 bases identical to TRBD1. The CDR3 spans 16 residues. The germline V gene encodes CDR1 SNHLY and CDR2 FYNNEI. J lost 8 bases, V lost 5 bases, and 9 bases had no gene match.

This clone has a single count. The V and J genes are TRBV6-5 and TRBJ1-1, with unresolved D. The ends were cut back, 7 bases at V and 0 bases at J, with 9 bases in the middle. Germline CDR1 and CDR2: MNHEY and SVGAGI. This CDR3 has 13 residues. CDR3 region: CASKRSLNTEAFF. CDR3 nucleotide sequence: TGTGCCAGCAAGAGGTCTTTGAACACTGAAGCTTTCTTT.

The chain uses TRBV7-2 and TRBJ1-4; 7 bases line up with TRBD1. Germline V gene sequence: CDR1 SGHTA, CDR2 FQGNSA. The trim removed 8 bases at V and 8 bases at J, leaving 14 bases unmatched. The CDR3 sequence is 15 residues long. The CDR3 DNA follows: TGTGCCAGCTCCTCCACCTACAGGGGAAGGGAAAAACTGTTTTTT. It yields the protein CASSSTYRGREKLFF.

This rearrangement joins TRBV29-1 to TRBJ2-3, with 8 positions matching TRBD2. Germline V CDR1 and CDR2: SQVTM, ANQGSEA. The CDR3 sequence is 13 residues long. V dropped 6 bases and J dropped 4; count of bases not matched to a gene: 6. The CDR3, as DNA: TGCAGCGTAAGGACTAGCTCGGCAGATACGCAGTATTTT. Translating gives CSVRTSSADTQYF.

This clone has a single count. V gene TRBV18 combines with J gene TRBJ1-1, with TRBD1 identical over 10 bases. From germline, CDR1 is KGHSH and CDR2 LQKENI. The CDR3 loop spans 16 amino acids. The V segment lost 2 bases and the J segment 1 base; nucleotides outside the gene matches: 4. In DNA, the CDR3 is TGTGCCAGCTCACCAAGCCGGACAGGGGGGAACACTGAAGCTTTCTTT. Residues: CASSPSRTGGNTEAFF.

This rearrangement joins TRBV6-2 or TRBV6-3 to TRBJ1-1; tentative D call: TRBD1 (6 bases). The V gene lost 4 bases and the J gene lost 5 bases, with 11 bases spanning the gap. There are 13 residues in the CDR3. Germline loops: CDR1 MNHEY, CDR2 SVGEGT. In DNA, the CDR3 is TGTGCCAGCAGTTTGGCAGGGGAGACTGAAGCTTTCTTT. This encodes CASSLAGETEAFF.

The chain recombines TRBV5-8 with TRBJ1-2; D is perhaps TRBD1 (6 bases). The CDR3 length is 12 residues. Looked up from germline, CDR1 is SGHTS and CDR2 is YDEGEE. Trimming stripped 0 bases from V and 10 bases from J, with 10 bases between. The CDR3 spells CASSLGRGIYTF. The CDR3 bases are TGTGCCAGCAGCTTGGGCAGGGGAATCTACACCTTC.

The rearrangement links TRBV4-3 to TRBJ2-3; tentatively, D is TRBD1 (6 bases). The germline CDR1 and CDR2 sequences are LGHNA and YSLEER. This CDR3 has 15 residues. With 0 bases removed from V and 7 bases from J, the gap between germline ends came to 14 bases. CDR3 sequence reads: CASSQETRTAYTQYF. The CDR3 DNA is TGCGCCAGCAGCCAAGAAACCCGGACAGCATATACGCAGTATTTT.

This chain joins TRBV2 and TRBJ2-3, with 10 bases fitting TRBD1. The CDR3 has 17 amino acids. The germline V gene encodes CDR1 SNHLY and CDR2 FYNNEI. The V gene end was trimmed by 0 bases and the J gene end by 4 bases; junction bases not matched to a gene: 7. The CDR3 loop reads CASSEALRDRGADTQYF. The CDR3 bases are TGTGCCAGCAGTGAAGCGCTTCGGGACAGGGGCGCAGATACGCAGTATTTT.

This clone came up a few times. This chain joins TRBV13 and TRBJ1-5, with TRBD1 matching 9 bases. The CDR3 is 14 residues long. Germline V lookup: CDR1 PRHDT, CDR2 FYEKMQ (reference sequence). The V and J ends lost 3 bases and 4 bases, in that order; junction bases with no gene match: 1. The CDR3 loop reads CASSLGQGNQPQHF. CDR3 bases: TGTGCCAGCAGCTTGGGACAGGGTAATCAGCCCCAGCATTTT.

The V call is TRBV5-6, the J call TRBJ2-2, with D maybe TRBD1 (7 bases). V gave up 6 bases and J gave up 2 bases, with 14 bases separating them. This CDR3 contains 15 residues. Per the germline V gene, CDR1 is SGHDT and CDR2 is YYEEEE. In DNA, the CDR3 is TGTGCCAGCAAGCCAGGGGGGCCCAACACCGGGGAGCTGTTTTTT. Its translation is CASKPGGPNTGELFF. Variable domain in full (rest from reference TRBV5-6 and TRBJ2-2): DAGVTQSPTHLIKTRGQQVTLRCSPKSGHDTVSWYQQALGQGPQFIFQYYEEEERQRGNFPDRFSGHQFPNYSSELNVNALLLGDSALYLCASKPGGPNTGELFFGEGSRLTVL.

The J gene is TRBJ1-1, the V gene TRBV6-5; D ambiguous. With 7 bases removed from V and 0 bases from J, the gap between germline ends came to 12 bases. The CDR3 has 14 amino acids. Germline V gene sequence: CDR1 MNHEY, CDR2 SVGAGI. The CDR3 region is CASTGETLNTEAFF. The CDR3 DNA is TGTGCCAGCACGGGAGAAACACTGAACACTGAAGCTTTCTTT.